This passage covers 2 T cell receptor beta chains from one sample sequenced in a study of cytomegalovirus exposure and HLA in healthy donors. Both 60 Vbeta primers and 13 Jbeta primers went into the PCR. Clones were read by immunoSEQ multiplex PCR, and TCRdb kept only the in-frame ones, dropping some. The data contain roughly 160,000 clones, roughly four fifths of them singletons. Sample: PBMCs. Receptors were obtained from a man between 60 and 75 years old in good health and CMV-seronegative.

This clone was seen a few times. The chain carries TRBV6-1 and TRBJ1-6; TRBD1 agrees at 7 bases. With V trimmed by 7 bases and J by 8 bases, 8 bases remained unmatched. The germline gives CDR1 MNHNS, CDR2 SASEGT. The CDR3 covers 14 residues. This chain's CDR3 is CASIRTGEDSPLHF. The CDR3 coding sequence is TGTGCCAGCATAAGAACAGGGGAGGATTCACCCCTCCACTTT.

The chain recombines TRBV7-8 with TRBJ1-2; possible D gene TRBD1, 6 bases. The germline V gene has CDR1 SGHVS and CDR2 FQNEAQ. Trimming shortened V by 5 bases and J by 5 bases, and 21 bases separated the two germline ends. This CDR3 has 16 residues. CDR3 DNA sequence: TGTGCCAGCAGCCCCCAGGGGTGGGCAGAAGGGTATGGCTACACCTTC. Translation: CASSPQGWAEGYGYTF.